These T cell receptor beta chains were read from a single sample in a study of regulatory T cells in long-lasting Graves disease. Using its own MiXCR run on the multiplex PCR reads, TCRdb lists one record per CDR3 protein. The sample consists of about 400,000 distinct CDR3 sequences, around 16% of them appearing once. In addition, the sample was reused for a study of T cells in Graves' hyperthyroidism and ophthalmopathy.

The source was peripheral blood mononuclear cells (PBMCs), collected at new diagnosis, from a patient treated with antithyroid drugs. The receptor source for this set is a woman aged 18-35 years with Graves disease. CDR3s include the opening cysteine and the closing phenylalanine or tryptophan. The order of the fields is J gene, D gene, V gene, clone size, CDR3 protein, CDR3 DNA. D genes are given only for firm matches. Rows may omit the clone size; those that give it use once, few, many or a size class.

j_call: TRBJ1-5
d_call: .
v_call: TRBV11-2
clone_size: many
cdr3_aa: CASSSLTGPTAQHF
cdr3_nt: TGTGCCAGCAGCTCGTTAACCGGGCCGACGGCCCAGCATTTT

j_call: TRBJ1-2
d_call: TRBD1
v_call: TRBV11-2
clone_size: many
cdr3_aa: CASSSRTSRDRDGYTF
cdr3_nt: TGTGCCAGCAGCTCGCGCACCTCCCGGGACAGAGATGGCTACACCTTC

j_call: TRBJ2-1
d_call: TRBD2
v_call: TRBV30
clone_size: .
cdr3_aa: CAWSHPGLAGVHEQFF
cdr3_nt: TGTGCCTGGAGCCACCCCGGACTAGCGGGAGTTCATGAGCAGTTCTTC

j_call: TRBJ2-1
d_call: .
v_call: TRBV6-9
clone_size: many
cdr3_aa: CASSYDGSYNEQFF
cdr3_nt: TGTGCCAGCAGTTACGACGGCAGCTACAATGAGCAGTTCTTC

j_call: TRBJ2-7
d_call: .
v_call: TRBV14
clone_size: few
cdr3_aa: CASSRAVGSYEQYF
cdr3_nt: TGTGCCAGCTCCCGAGCAGTGGGGTCCTACGAGCAGTACTTC

j_call: TRBJ2-7
d_call: TRBD1
v_call: TRBV27
clone_size: many
cdr3_aa: CASTGTGLYEQYF
cdr3_nt: TGTGCCAGCACCGGGACAGGACTCTACGAGCAGTACTTC

j_call: TRBJ1-1
d_call: .
v_call: TRBV7-8
clone_size: many
cdr3_aa: CASSLIGSSTTEAFF
cdr3_nt: TGTGCCAGCAGCTTAATTGGGTCATCAACAACTGAAGCTTTCTTT

j_call: TRBJ2-5
d_call: .
v_call: TRBV6-1
clone_size: many
cdr3_aa: CASSEDFRGSWETQYF
cdr3_nt: TGTGCCAGCAGTGAAGACTTTAGGGGATCCTGGGAGACCCAGTACTTC

j_call: TRBJ1-1
d_call: .
v_call: TRBV3-1
clone_size: many
cdr3_aa: CASSQFDTNTEAFF
cdr3_nt: TGTGCCAGCAGCCAATTCGACACCAACACTGAAGCTTTCTTT

j_call: TRBJ2-2
d_call: .
v_call: TRBV5-1
clone_size: few
cdr3_aa: CASSLAWRATGELFF
cdr3_nt: TGCGCCAGCAGCTTGGCCTGGAGGGCAACCGGGGAGCTGTTTTTT

j_call: TRBJ1-1
d_call: .
v_call: TRBV30
clone_size: many
cdr3_aa: CAWNKGGNTEAFF
cdr3_nt: TGTGCCTGGAACAAAGGTGGGAACACTGAAGCTTTCTTT

j_call: TRBJ2-3
d_call: TRBD1
v_call: TRBV5-1
clone_size: .
cdr3_aa: CASSLRTGFEDTQYF
cdr3_nt: TGCGCCAGCAGCCTCCGGACAGGGTTCGAAGATACGCAGTATTTT

j_call: TRBJ2-2
d_call: TRBD2
v_call: TRBV5-1
clone_size: many
cdr3_aa: CASSFIAGGPHGELFF
cdr3_nt: TGCGCCAGCAGCTTCATAGCGGGAGGGCCCCACGGGGAGCTGTTTTTT

j_call: TRBJ1-2
d_call: TRBD1
v_call: TRBV4-1
clone_size: once
cdr3_aa: CASSQTGQGAGYGYTF
cdr3_nt: TGCGCCAGCAGCCAAACGGGACAGGGGGCTGGCTATGGCTACACCTTC

j_call: TRBJ1-2
d_call: .
v_call: TRBV28
clone_size: many
cdr3_aa: CASSFTGQGGYTF
cdr3_nt: TGTGCCAGCAGTTTCACCGGGCAGGGTGGCTACACCTTC

j_call: TRBJ2-7
d_call: TRBD2
v_call: TRBV5-1
clone_size: many
cdr3_aa: CASSPGGGWHEQYF
cdr3_nt: TGCGCCAGCAGCCCGGGGGGAGGGTGGCACGAGCAGTACTTC

j_call: TRBJ2-5
d_call: TRBD1
v_call: TRBV5-1
clone_size: many
cdr3_aa: CASRPTGGEETQYF
cdr3_nt: TGCGCCAGCAGACCCACAGGGGGCGAGGAGACCCAGTACTTC

j_call: TRBJ1-5
d_call: .
v_call: TRBV6-1
clone_size: .
cdr3_aa: CASRSREGNQPQHF
cdr3_nt: TGTGCCAGCAGGTCCAGGGAAGGCAATCAGCCCCAGCATTTT

j_call: TRBJ2-1
d_call: TRBD2
v_call: TRBV20-1
clone_size: .
cdr3_aa: CSAGTSNYNEQFF
cdr3_nt: TGCAGTGCTGGGACTAGCAACTACAATGAGCAGTTCTTC

j_call: TRBJ2-7
d_call: .
v_call: TRBV18
clone_size: few
cdr3_aa: CASSIEPGAGYEQYF
cdr3_nt: TGTGCCAGCTCAATCGAACCGGGGGCCGGCTACGAGCAGTACTTC

j_call: TRBJ2-7
d_call: .
v_call: TRBV6-1
clone_size: many
cdr3_aa: CASVLGISYEQYF
cdr3_nt: TGTGCCAGCGTACTAGGAATCTCCTACGAGCAGTACTTC

j_call: TRBJ1-5
d_call: TRBD1
v_call: TRBV10-1
clone_size: few
cdr3_aa: CAVLPGGSDQPQHF
cdr3_nt: TGCGCCGTACTTCCAGGGGGATCAGATCAGCCCCAGCATTTT

j_call: TRBJ1-5
d_call: TRBD1
v_call: TRBV12-5
clone_size: few
cdr3_aa: CASGIPHRGRGSNQPQHF
cdr3_nt: TGTGCTAGTGGTATCCCGCACAGGGGGCGAGGAAGCAATCAGCCCCAGCATTTT

j_call: TRBJ1-4
d_call: TRBD1
v_call: TRBV5-6
clone_size: many
cdr3_aa: CASSFYGGQGLFF
cdr3_nt: TGTGCCAGCAGCTTTTACGGGGGACAGGGCCTGTTTTTT

j_call: TRBJ2-1
d_call: TRBD2
v_call: TRBV18
clone_size: many
cdr3_aa: CASSPMGGNEQFF
cdr3_nt: TGTGCCAGCTCACCAATGGGAGGGAATGAGCAGTTCTTC

j_call: TRBJ2-7
d_call: TRBD2
v_call: TRBV28
clone_size: many
cdr3_aa: CASSLRAGGPDEQYF
cdr3_nt: TGTGCCAGCAGCCTCCGAGCGGGAGGGCCAGACGAGCAGTACTTC

j_call: TRBJ1-1
d_call: .
v_call: TRBV6-5
clone_size: many
cdr3_aa: CASSYSGQGGTEAFF
cdr3_nt: TGTGCCAGCAGTTACTCTGGGCAGGGAGGGACTGAAGCTTTCTTT

j_call: TRBJ2-1
d_call: .
v_call: TRBV6-2/TRBV6-3
clone_size: few
cdr3_aa: CASSYSSSGSHNEQFF
cdr3_nt: TGTGCCAGCAGTTACTCGAGTTCGGGCAGCCACAATGAGCAGTTCTTC

j_call: TRBJ1-2
d_call: .
v_call: TRBV30
clone_size: many
cdr3_aa: CAWSVRAANYGYTF
cdr3_nt: TGTGCCTGGAGTGTACGGGCGGCCAACTATGGCTACACCTTC

j_call: TRBJ1-1
d_call: TRBD1
v_call: TRBV12-3/TRBV12-4
clone_size: many
cdr3_aa: CASRQSGQGGTEAFF
cdr3_nt: TGTGCCAGCAGACAAAGTGGACAGGGAGGCACTGAAGCTTTCTTT

j_call: TRBJ2-5
d_call: TRBD1
v_call: TRBV2
clone_size: few
cdr3_aa: CASSLSGTGGGKTQYF
cdr3_nt: TGTGCCAGCAGTTTGTCCGGGACAGGGGGCGGGAAGACCCAGTACTTC

j_call: TRBJ2-1
d_call: .
v_call: TRBV6-2/TRBV6-3
clone_size: few
cdr3_aa: CASSEAGAGSYNEQFF
cdr3_nt: TGTGCCAGCAGTGAGGCAGGGGCGGGATCCTACAATGAGCAGTTCTTC

j_call: TRBJ2-1
d_call: TRBD1
v_call: TRBV2
clone_size: many
cdr3_aa: CAIQGFSYNEQFF
cdr3_nt: TGTGCCATACAGGGGTTCTCCTACAATGAGCAGTTCTTC

j_call: TRBJ2-7
d_call: TRBD1
v_call: TRBV5-6
clone_size: .
cdr3_aa: CASSFTGVGPYEQYF
cdr3_nt: TGTGCCAGCAGCTTTACAGGGGTAGGGCCCTACGAGCAGTACTTC

j_call: TRBJ1-1
d_call: .
v_call: TRBV29-1
clone_size: .
cdr3_aa: CSVESAETYTEAFF
cdr3_nt: TGCAGCGTTGAGTCGGCAGAGACTTACACTGAAGCTTTCTTT

j_call: TRBJ2-7
d_call: .
v_call: TRBV30
clone_size: few
cdr3_aa: CAWGRTGGGEQYF
cdr3_nt: TGTGCCTGGGGAAGAACAGGAGGGGGCGAGCAGTACTTC

j_call: TRBJ1-6
d_call: .
v_call: TRBV9
clone_size: .
cdr3_aa: CASSVGEIYNSPLHF
cdr3_nt: TGTGCCAGCAGCGTAGGGGAGATTTATAATTCACCCCTCCACTTT

j_call: TRBJ2-1
d_call: .
v_call: TRBV20-1
clone_size: many
cdr3_aa: CSARTTGTPYNEQFF
cdr3_nt: TGCAGTGCTAGAACGACCGGGACACCGTACAATGAGCAGTTCTTC

j_call: TRBJ2-5
d_call: TRBD1
v_call: TRBV20-1
clone_size: .
cdr3_aa: CSARDLDRVVTQYF
cdr3_nt: TGCAGTGCTAGAGATTTGGACAGGGTGGTGACCCAGTACTTC

j_call: TRBJ2-2
d_call: .
v_call: TRBV28
clone_size: .
cdr3_aa: CASSPGTNTGELFF
cdr3_nt: TGTGCCAGCAGCCCCGGGACTAACACCGGGGAGCTGTTTTTT

j_call: TRBJ1-1
d_call: .
v_call: TRBV12-3/TRBV12-4
clone_size: many
cdr3_aa: CASSPGTKAFF
cdr3_nt: TGTGCCAGCAGTCCCGGGACAAAGGCTTTCTTT

j_call: TRBJ2-5
d_call: .
v_call: TRBV20-1
clone_size: many
cdr3_aa: CSAVRGIETQYF
cdr3_nt: TGCAGTGCCGTTAGGGGTATAGAGACCCAGTACTTC

j_call: TRBJ2-1
d_call: .
v_call: TRBV30
clone_size: .
cdr3_aa: CAWSAGQKQFF
cdr3_nt: TGTGCCTGGAGTGCCGGACAGAAGCAGTTCTTC

j_call: TRBJ2-7
d_call: .
v_call: TRBV2
clone_size: many
cdr3_aa: CASSEAPPPLGEQYF
cdr3_nt: TGTGCCAGCAGTGAAGCGCCGCCTCCCCTGGGTGAGCAGTACTTC

j_call: TRBJ2-2
d_call: .
v_call: TRBV28
clone_size: .
cdr3_aa: CASSLVPVKAGELFF
cdr3_nt: TGTGCCAGCAGTTTGGTTCCAGTCAAAGCCGGGGAGCTGTTTTTT

j_call: TRBJ2-4
d_call: TRBD1
v_call: TRBV13
clone_size: many
cdr3_aa: CASSLGDRAQNIQYF
cdr3_nt: TGTGCCAGCAGCTTAGGGGACAGGGCCCAAAACATTCAGTACTTC